One sample yielded the 11 T cell receptor beta chains listed below, sequenced in a study of control samples from healthy donors and cancer patients. Some clones are missing from TCRdb's copy, which holds only in-frame ones; the method was immunoSEQ multiplex PCR. The data show approximately 81,000 clones, approximately 94% seen once. Sequencing was performed on blood. These receptors were collected from a woman aged 18 to 35 in good health.

The J gene is TRBJ1-3, the V gene TRBV6-5, with TRBD1 as a possible D gene (5 bases). The CDR3 length is 15 residues. The germline V gene has CDR1 MNHEY and CDR2 SVGAGI. Trimming took off 5 bases at V and 4 bases at J, with 15 bases between the two ends. The DNA of the CDR3 is TGTGCCAGCAGTCGGAAAGGGGTAGCGGGAAACACCATATATTTT. Translation gives CASSRKGVAGNTIYF.

The chain joins TRBV21-1 to TRBJ2-7; the table assigns TRBD1, which was not confirmed against the DNA. TRBV21-1 is deemed a pseudogene. The CDR3 is 15 residues long. As DNA, the CDR3 is TGTGCCAGCAGCAAAGGGGACAGAAGCTCCTACGAGCAGTACTTC. It specifies CASSKGDRSSYEQYF.

The chain links TRBV5-1 to TRBJ2-2; no clear D. Trimming removed 1 base from V and 0 bases from J, with 16 bases in between. The CDR3 is made up of 18 amino acids. Per the germline V gene, CDR1 is SGHRS and CDR2 is YFSETQ. Here the CDR3 reads CASSLRTASFANTGELFF. CDR3 DNA sequence: TGCGCCAGCAGCTTGAGAACGGCCTCTTTCGCGAACACCGGGGAGCTGTTTTTT.

CDR3 protein: CASSPGQASHEQYF. CDR3 sequence (DNA): TGTGCCAGCAGTCCGGGACAGGCATCCCACGAGCAGTACTTC. The V gene is TRBV6-5, the J gene TRBJ2-7, with 8 nucleotides matching TRBD1. Germline V CDR1 and CDR2: MNHEY, SVGAGI. V trimming: 5 bases; J trimming: 5 bases; junction bases outside the gene matches: 8. The CDR3 loop spans 14 amino acids.

The chain combines TRBV5-4 with TRBJ2-2; TRBD1 matches at 11 bases. Trimming at V came to 4 bases and at J to 8 bases, leaving 4 bases not matched to a gene. This CDR3 spans 14 amino acids. The V gene's germline CDR1 is SGHNT and CDR2 YYREEE (reference sequence). DNA of the CDR3: TGTGCCAGCAGCGCGGACAGGGGGCGTGGGGAGCTGTTTTTT. This encodes CASSADRGRGELFF.

This sequence joins TRBV16 and TRBJ2-2, with D maybe TRBD1 (5 bases). V was shortened by 3 bases and J by 0 bases, with 8 bases between the two germline ends. Per the germline V gene, CDR1 is KGHSY and CDR2 is FQNENV. The CDR3 runs 15 residues. The CDR3 DNA sequence: TGTGCCAGCAGCCAGGTCAGGGCGAACACCGGGGAGCTGTTTTTT. This codes for CASSQVRANTGELFF.

Concerning this clone: The same CDR3 is also encoded by other DNA sequences in this sample. The J gene is TRBJ2-5, the V gene TRBV9; 7 bases align to TRBD2. Per the germline V gene, CDR1 is SGDLS and CDR2 is YYNGEE. V dropped 2 bases and J dropped 7; count of bases not matched to a gene: 14. This CDR3 is 16 amino acids long. In DNA form, the CDR3 reads TGTGCCAGCAGCGTCGACGGGCGGGAGTTGGGGGGGACCCAGTACTTC. Residues: CASSVDGRELGGTQYF.

The chain employs TRBV27 and TRBJ2-3; 7 positions agree with TRBD2. CDR3 length: 17 residues. Unmatched junction bases numbered 14, after V lost 6 bases and J lost 2 bases. The germline CDR1 and CDR2 sequences are MNHEY and SMNVEV (reference sequence). The CDR3 loop is CASRVTGGREVTDTQYF. CDR3 nucleotides: TGTGCCAGCAGAGTCACAGGAGGCCGGGAGGTCACAGATACGCAGTATTTT.

The V call is TRBV11-3, the J call TRBJ1-5, with D perhaps TRBD1 (6 bases). The germline V gene encodes CDR1 SGHNT and CDR2 YENEEA. The CDR3 totals 14 residues. Trimming stripped 6 bases from V and 2 bases from J, with 11 bases between. CDR3: CASRSGGGNQPQHF. The CDR3 nucleotides read TGTGCCAGCAGGAGTGGGGGCGGCAATCAGCCCCAGCATTTT.

The rearrangement uses TRBV29-1 and TRBJ1-1, with 7 nucleotides matching TRBD1. After removal of 4 bases from V and 1 base from J, the junction contained 3 bases not matched to a gene. The V gene's germline CDR1 is SQVTM and CDR2 ANQGSEA. The CDR3 has 13 residues. CDR3 sequence reads: CSVVKGANTEAFF. CDR3 DNA sequence: TGCAGCGTTGTCAAGGGGGCGAACACTGAAGCTTTCTTT.

The rearrangement joins TRBV23-1 to TRBJ1-5, with 8 bases matching TRBD1. TRBV23-1 is identified as an open reading frame with a role that is uncertain. V lost 0 bases to trimming and J lost 0 bases; unmatched junction nucleotides: 4. This CDR3 spans 17 amino acids. The CDR3 DNA follows: TGCGCCAGCAGTCAATCGGACAGGGTGGTTAGCAATCAGCCCCAGCATTTT. Amino acid sequence: CASSQSDRVVSNQPQHF.